Listed here is a single TCR beta chain. As yet, its antigen is unknown. These data are taken from a study of post-analysis software for immune sequencing data. Notes on the study in general: Included in a set of a handful of TRBV segments more frequent in patients than controls were TRBV5-6, TRBV5-1 and TRBV20-1. Multiple sclerosis patients had significantly lower normalized Chao1 diversity than controls. Co-batched samples clustered tightly together by F measure.

CDR3 size: 14 residues. Germline lookup yields CDR1 DFQATT and CDR2 SNEGSKA (reference sequence). V lost 3 bases to trimming and J lost 6 bases, with 18 bases between them. Unique molecular identifiers were present in the TCR beta cDNA libraries. Input of about 1 to 11 million T cells yielded a few hundred thousand cDNA molecules. TCRdb redid the calling of the PCR reads with MiXCR, one entry per CDR3 protein. The table has fewer than 550,000 distinct CDR3 sequences, 34% seen once. The sample consisted of blood. The receptor was derived from a girl under 18 with multiple sclerosis. The rearrangement joins TRBV20-1 to TRBJ2-7, with D perhaps TRBD1 (6 bases). The CDR3 sequence: CSASGTLHRGEQYF. In DNA, the CDR3 is TGCAGTGCTAGCGGGACACTCCACCGTGGCGAGCAGTACTTC.